A selection of T cell receptor beta chains follows, all from one sample in a study of cytomegalovirus exposure and HLA in healthy donors. Assay: immunoSEQ multiplex PCR; the TCRdb copy retains only in-frame clones and omits some. This listing includes about 150,000 clones. Material for sequencing was PBMCs. These receptor sequences come from a man between 25 and 39 years old in good health and CMV-seronegative. CDR3s include the opening cysteine and the closing phenylalanine or tryptophan. A D gene is named only where the DNA matches it firmly.

j_call v_call d_call cdr3_aa cdr3_nt
TRBJ1-2 TRBV6-5 - CASSYTRGGYGYTF TGTGCCAGCAGTTACACCAGGGGTGGCTATGGCTACACCTTC
TRBJ2-2 TRBV9 - CASSGGSPLNTGELFF TGTGCCAGCAGCGGCGGCAGCCCCCTTAACACCGGGGAGCTGTTTTTT
TRBJ2-3 TRBV5-6 TRBD2 CASSPGLATTDTQYF TGTGCCAGCAGCCCGGGACTAGCGACGACAGATACGCAGTATTTT
TRBJ2-3 TRBV9 TRBD2 CASSVASGEGDTQYF TGTGCCAGCAGCGTAGCTAGCGGGGAGGGAGATACGCAGTATTTT
TRBJ2-7 TRBV19 TRBD1 CASSMRRTGVVEQYF TGTGCCAGTAGTATGCGTCGGACAGGGGTGGTCGAGCAGTACTTC
TRBJ1-2 TRBV7-9 TRBD1 CASSLVTGNYGYTF TGTGCCAGCAGCTTAGTGACAGGGAACTATGGCTACACCTTC
TRBJ1-2 TRBV10-3 TRBD1 CAIRDRVISNYGYTF TGTGCCATCAGAGACAGGGTGATCTCCAACTATGGCTACACCTTC
TRBJ2-3 TRBV5-1 - CASSLGEFSTDTQYF TGCGCCAGCAGCTTGGGCGAATTTAGCACAGATACGCAGTATTTT
TRBJ2-7 TRBV5-6 - CASSLNPYEQYF TGTGCCAGCAGCCTAAACCCCTACGAGCAGTACTTC
TRBJ2-5 TRBV5-1 - CAGSLGPNQETQYF TGCGCCGGCAGCTTGGGCCCTAACCAAGAGACCCAGTACTTC
TRBJ2-2 TRBV4-1 TRBD2 CASSQDRTSGPWNTGELFF TGCGCCAGCAGCCAAGATAGGACTAGCGGGCCATGGAACACCGGGGAGCTGTTTTTT
TRBJ1-1 TRBV5-1 TRBD1 CASSPGTGRGEAFF TGCGCCAGCAGCCCCGGGACAGGGCGGGGTGAAGCTTTCTTT
TRBJ1-1 TRBV2 TRBD1 CASSLRGRGNTEAFF TGTGCCAGCAGTCTCAGGGGGCGAGGGAACACTGAAGCTTTCTTT
TRBJ1-2 TRBV6-5 - CASTLRAGLNGYTF TGTGCCAGTACCCTTCGGGCAGGGCTCAACGGCTACACCTTC
TRBJ1-1 TRBV18 TRBD1 CASSSRTPGQGEEAFF TGTGCCAGCTCATCCCGAACCCCGGGACAGGGGGAGGAAGCTTTCTTT
TRBJ2-7 TRBV9 TRBD1 CASSGGVRGPYEQYF TGTGCCAGCAGCGGGGGGGTCAGGGGGCCCTACGAGCAGTACTTC
TRBJ1-2 TRBV5-4 - CASSIEGRGYTF TGTGCCAGCAGCATTGAGGGCAGGGGCTACACCTTC
TRBJ2-7 TRBV11-3 TRBD2 CASSRLAGGPYEQYF TGTGCCAGCAGCCGTTTAGCGGGAGGGCCCTACGAGCAGTACTTC
TRBJ1-5 TRBV30 - CAWSRQTDQPQHF TGTGCCTGGAGTCGACAGACTGATCAGCCCCAGCATTTT
TRBJ1-1 TRBV5-1 TRBD1 CASSANLQGVNTEAFF TGCGCCAGCAGCGCCAACTTACAGGGGGTGAACACTGAAGCTTTCTTT